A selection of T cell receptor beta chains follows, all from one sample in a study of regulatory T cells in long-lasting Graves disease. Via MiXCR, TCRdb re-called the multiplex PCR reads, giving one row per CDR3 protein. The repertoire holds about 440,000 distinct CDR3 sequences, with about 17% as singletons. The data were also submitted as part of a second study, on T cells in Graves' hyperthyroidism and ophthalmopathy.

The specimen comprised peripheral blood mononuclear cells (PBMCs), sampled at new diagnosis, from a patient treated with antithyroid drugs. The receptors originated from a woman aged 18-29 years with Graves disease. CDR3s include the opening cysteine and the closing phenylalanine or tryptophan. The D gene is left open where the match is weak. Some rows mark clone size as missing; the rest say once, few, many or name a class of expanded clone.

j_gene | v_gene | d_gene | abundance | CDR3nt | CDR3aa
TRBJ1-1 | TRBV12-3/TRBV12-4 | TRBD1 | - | TGTGCCAGCGCCGACAGGGGAAGCGCGAACACTGAAGCTTTCTTT | CASADRGSANTEAFF
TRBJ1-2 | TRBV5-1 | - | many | TGCGCCAGCAGCCCCGGCGTCAGGAATGATAACTATGGCTACACCTTC | CASSPGVRNDNYGYTF
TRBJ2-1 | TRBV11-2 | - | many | TGTGCCAGCAGCCCTTCCATCTACAATGAGCAGTTCTTC | CASSPSIYNEQFF
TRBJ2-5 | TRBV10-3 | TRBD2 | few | TGTGCCATCAGTGACGATTCGACTAGCGGGAGGGGCGAGACCCAGTACTTC | CAISDDSTSGRGETQYF
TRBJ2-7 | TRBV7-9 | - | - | TGTGCCAGCAGCTTAGGAAGCGTCGGCGAGCAGTACTTC | CASSLGSVGEQYF
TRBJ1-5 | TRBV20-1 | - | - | TGCAGTGCTCCACGGGGGTCTGGGTTAGATCAGCCCCAGCATTTT | CSAPRGSGLDQPQHF
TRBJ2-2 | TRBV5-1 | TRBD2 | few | TGCGCCAGCAGCGTGACTAGCAACACCGGGGAGCTGTTTTTT | CASSVTSNTGELFF
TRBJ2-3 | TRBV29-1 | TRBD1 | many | TGCAGCGTGCGGGGGACAGGGGGAGATACGCAGTATTTT | CSVRGTGGDTQYF
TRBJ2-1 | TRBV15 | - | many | TGTGCCACCAGCAGAGACCGGGAGAGGTTTCGCGGTGAGCAGTTCTTC | CATSRDRERFRGEQFF
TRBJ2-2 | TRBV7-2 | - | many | TGTGCCAGCAGCTTAAAAGGACATCCGAACACCGGGGAGCTGTTTTTT | CASSLKGHPNTGELFF
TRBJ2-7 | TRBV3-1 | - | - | TGTGCCAGCAGCCAATATATCACAGGTGGCTACGAGCAGTACTTC | CASSQYITGGYEQYF
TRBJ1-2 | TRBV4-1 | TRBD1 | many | TGCGCCAGCAGGAAGGGACAGGGGGAGACCAACTATGGCTACACCTTC | CASRKGQGETNYGYTF
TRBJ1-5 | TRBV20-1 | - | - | TGCAGTGCTACGGAAGTAAGAAATCAGCCCCAGCATTTT | CSATEVRNQPQHF
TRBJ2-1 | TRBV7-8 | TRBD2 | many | TGTGCCAGCAGCGACATACTAGCGGGAGTTCTCAATGAGCAGTTCTTC | CASSDILAGVLNEQFF
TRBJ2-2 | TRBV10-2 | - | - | TGCGCCAGCAGACCAACAGGAGCCGGGGAGCCGTTTTTT | CASRPTGAGEPFF
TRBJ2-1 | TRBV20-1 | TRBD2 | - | TGCAGTGCCCACATCCCGGGACTACCAGTCAATGAGCAGTTCTTC | CSAHIPGLPVNEQFF
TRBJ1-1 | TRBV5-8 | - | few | TGTGCCAGCAGCTTGGAGGGGCGGCGGGGTACTGAAGCTTTCTTT | CASSLEGRRGTEAFF
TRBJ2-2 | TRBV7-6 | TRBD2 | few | TGTGCCAGCAGCCGTACAGGGCGGGAGGGCTGGACCGGGGAGCTGTTTTTT | CASSRTGREGWTGELFF
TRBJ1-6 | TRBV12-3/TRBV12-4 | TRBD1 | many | TGTGCCAGCAGTTCCCGACAGGGTTCACCCCTCCACTTT | CASSSRQGSPLHF
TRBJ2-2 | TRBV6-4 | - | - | TGTGCCAGCAGTGAGAGCCCCGACATCGAGGAGCTGTTTTTT | CASSESPDIEELFF
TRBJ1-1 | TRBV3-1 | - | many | TGTGCCAGCAGCCAAGGAGCGAACACTGAAGCTTTCTTT | CASSQGANTEAFF
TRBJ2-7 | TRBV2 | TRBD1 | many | TGTGCCAGCAGCGAAACCGGGACAGGGGGCTACGAGCAGTACTTC | CASSETGTGGYEQYF
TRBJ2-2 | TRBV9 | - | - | TGTGCCAGCAGCGTAGGTGGTAGCCCGAACACCGGGGAGCTGTTTTTT | CASSVGGSPNTGELFF
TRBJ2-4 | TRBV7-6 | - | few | TGTGCCAGCAGCTTAGAGGACCCCGCCGGGACCAACTTTGTCAAAAACATTCAGTACTTC | CASSLEDPAGTNFVKNIQYF
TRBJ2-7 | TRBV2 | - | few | TGTGCCAGCAGTGAGGCCGGGTTCGGCTACGAGCAGTACTTC | CASSEAGFGYEQYF